These 27 T cell receptor beta chains were all obtained from the same sample, sequenced in a study of beta chain features in type 1 diabetes. Study outcomes and limitations: Shorter TCRB CDR3s, moderately but significantly so, marked every one of the four CD4+ subsets in Type 1 diabetes patients.

No antigen has been identified for these receptors. Expressed TCRB transcripts were sequenced because the entire RNA isolate underwent reverse transcription. Profiling relied on immunoSEQ multiplex PCR, and the TCRdb table lists in-frame clones only, not all of them. The sample lists roughly 50,000 clones, 52% occurring once. The sample comprised Tregs from blood. The receptors were sampled from a woman between 35 and 50 years old with type 1 diabetes.

The V gene is TRBV9, the J gene TRBJ2-1; TRBD2 aligns across 8 bases. CDR3 length: 15 amino acids. The germline gives CDR1 SGDLS, CDR2 YYNGEE. V was pared by 0 bases and J by 10 bases, with 9 bases of the junction left unmatched. CDR3 DNA sequence: TGTGCCAGCAGCGTAGTAACTAGCGGTCGGAAGGAGCAGTTCTTC. This encodes CASSVVTSGRKEQFF.

This sequence joins TRBV28 and TRBJ1-1; D unresolved. Trimming removed 6 bases from V and 11 bases from J, with 13 bases in between. The germline V gene has CDR1 MDHEN and CDR2 SYDVKM. This CDR3 comprises 11 residues. The CDR3 DNA reads TGTGCCAGCAGCCTCTACCGGAGGGCTTTCTTT. Translated: CASSLYRRAFF.

This chain connects TRBV7-2 to TRBJ1-2, with 9 bases fitting TRBD1. V gave up 6 bases and J gave up 1 base; unmatched junction bases: 9. The CDR3 is 16 residues long. Germline lookup yields CDR1 SGHTA and CDR2 FQGNSA. CDR3 DNA: TGTGCCAGCAGGCGACCGGGACAGGGAATTAACTATGGCTACACCTTC. It is translated as CASRRPGQGINYGYTF.

The chain couples TRBV4-1 to TRBJ1-6; D ambiguous. Germline V gene data show CDR1 as MGHRA and CDR2 as YSYEKL. CDR3 length equals 18 residues. The V gene lost 4 bases and the J gene lost 9 bases, with 25 bases spanning the gap. The CDR3 loop reads CASSPYPIGEALRSPLHF. CDR3 nucleotides: TGCGCCAGCAGCCCATACCCTATCGGGGAGGCATTACGTTCACCCCTCCACTTT.

This clone turned up a few times. This chain connects TRBV20-1 to TRBJ1-1; 7 nucleotides line up with TRBD1. Trimming removed 5 bases from V and 8 bases from J; junction bases left unmatched: 5. This CDR3 region has 11 residues. Germline CDR1 is DFQATT and CDR2 is SNEGSKA (reference sequence). The CDR3 is CSARRGAEAFF. In nucleotides, the CDR3 is TGCAGTGCTCGCAGGGGGGCAGAAGCTTTCTTT.

This clone occurred a few times. The V call is TRBV4-1, the J call TRBJ1-6, with 9 bases matching TRBD1. Looked up from germline, CDR1 is MGHRA and CDR2 is YSYEKL. The CDR3 is 15 residues long. With 4 bases clipped from V and 12 bases from J, the junction kept 10 bases outside the gene matches. DNA for the CDR3: TGCGCCAGCAGCCGGTATCCGGGACAGGGTGAACCCCTCCACTTT. It yields the protein CASSRYPGQGEPLHF.

The chain recombines TRBV5-1 with TRBJ1-2; 7 nucleotides match TRBD1. V was clipped by 4 bases and J by 5 bases; unmatched bases: 11. CDR1 and CDR2 from the germline V gene are SGHRS and YFSETQ. This CDR3 contains 15 residues. The DNA of the CDR3 is TGCGCCAGCAGCCCTGACAGGGTGAGAGTTTATGGCTACACCTTC. Encoded protein: CASSPDRVRVYGYTF.

The rearrangement joins TRBV5-1 to TRBJ1-1; D may be TRBD1 (5 bases). This CDR3 region has 12 residues. CDR1 is SGHRS, CDR2 YFSETQ, per germline. Trimming took 0 bases from V and 10 from J, leaving 10 bases between them. Here the CDR3 reads CASSLDRGGAFF. As DNA, the CDR3 is TGCGCCAGCAGCTTGGACCGGGGGGGAGCTTTCTTT.

The V gene is TRBV2, the J gene TRBJ2-1, with TRBD2 matching over 12 bases. The ends lost 6 bases at V and 9 bases at J; junction bases unmatched: 9. The CDR3 spans 15 residues. Germline V gives CDR1 SNHLY, CDR2 FYNNEI. CDR3 nucleotides: TGTGCCAGCAGGGAGACTAGCGGGAGTGGTGGTGAGCAGTTCTTC. It yields the protein CASRETSGSGGEQFF.

This clone was observed a handful of times. This chain connects TRBV28 to TRBJ2-5; 10 nucleotides agree with TRBD1. J gave up 5 bases and V 7 bases, and 10 bases lay outside the gene matches. The germline V gene has CDR1 MDHEN and CDR2 SYDVKM. This CDR3 region has 15 residues. The CDR3 protein is CASNQGQGLGETQYF. The DNA for the CDR3 is TGTGCCAGCAACCAGGGACAGGGGCTCGGGGAGACCCAGTACTTC. Complete variable domain (other parts from reference TRBV28 and TRBJ2-5): DVKVTQSSRYLVKRTGEKVFLECVQDMDHENMFWYRQDPGLGLRLIYFSYDVKMKEKGDIPEGYSVSREKKERFSLILESASTNQTSMYLCASNQGQGLGETQYFGPGTRLLVL.

This rearrangement joins TRBV28 to TRBJ2-7; D gene unclear. CDR1 is MDHEN, CDR2 SYDVKM, per germline. Trimming took off 5 bases at V and 7 bases at J, with 18 bases between the two ends. This CDR3 is built from 14 residues. CDR3 loop: CASSTAPQSEEQYF. The CDR3 DNA sequence: TGTGCCAGCAGTACTGCCCCGCAAAGTGAGGAGCAGTACTTC.

The sample holds one count of this clone. The chain recombines TRBV7-3 with TRBJ1-2; TRBD1 agrees at 10 bases. The CDR3 sequence is 14 residues long. CDR1 SGHTA and CDR2 FQGTGA come from the germline V gene. The ends lost 8 bases at V and 4 bases at J; junction bases unmatched: 7. The CDR3 DNA reads TGTGCCAGCGGGCGGACAGGGGGAAGCTATGGCTACACCTTC. Protein product: CASGRTGGSYGYTF.

This clone came up once. The chain joins TRBV7-8 to TRBJ1-3, with D perhaps TRBD1 (5 bases). Germline V gives CDR1 SGHVS, CDR2 FQNEAQ. The CDR3 covers 15 residues. Trimming stripped 1 base from V and 3 bases from J, with 10 bases between. The CDR3 here is CASSLVAGIGNTIYF. The CDR3 region has the DNA TGTGCCAGCAGCTTAGTGGCAGGGATTGGAAACACCATATATTTT.

This clone was counted between two and nine times. V and J are TRBV2 and TRBJ2-3; a possible D gene is TRBD2 (6 bases). Germline loops: CDR1 SNHLY, CDR2 FYNNEI. Trimming stripped 9 bases from V and 1 base from J, with 11 bases between. The CDR3 contains 13 residues. CDR3 sequence (DNA): TGTGCCAGGACTAGATACGGCACAGATACGCAGTATTTT. As protein: CARTRYGTDTQYF.

As DNA, the CDR3 is TGTGCCAGCAGACGGGGGTCCGGGGCCAACGTCCTGACTTTC. Translation: CASRRGSGANVLTF. The chain uses TRBV7-2 and TRBJ2-6; maybe TRBD2 (6 bases). Trimming removed 6 bases at V and 4 bases at J, with 10 bases between. Germline loops: CDR1 SGHTA, CDR2 FQGNSA. This CDR3 has 14 residues.

This chain connects TRBV7-2 to TRBJ2-3; 8 bases align to TRBD2. J gave up 6 bases and V 5 bases, and 10 bases lay outside the gene matches. Germline CDR1 SGHTA, CDR2 FQGNSA. The CDR3 is made up of 15 amino acids. CDR3 nucleotide sequence: TGTGCCAGCAGCCCTCGACTAGCGCCAGGGGATACGCAGTATTTT. Residues: CASSPRLAPGDTQYF.

V is TRBV7-2 and J is TRBJ2-1; 9 bases match TRBD1. This CDR3 comprises 14 residues. J gave up 9 bases and V 5 bases, and 8 bases lay outside the gene matches. Per the germline V gene, CDR1 is SGHTA and CDR2 is FQGNSA. The CDR3 protein is CASSPGTGIGEQFF. CDR3 DNA: TGTGCCAGCAGCCCCGGGACAGGGATAGGTGAGCAGTTCTTC.

The V and J genes are TRBV18 and TRBJ1-1; the D is unclear. CDR3 length: 14 amino acids. The V end was cut by 2 bases, the J end by 2 bases, with 9 bases between. The V gene's germline CDR1 is KGHSH and CDR2 LQKENI. This CDR3 reads CASSPDTTNTEAFF. For the CDR3, the DNA is TGTGCCAGCTCACCAGACACAACTAACACTGAAGCTTTCTTT.

The rearrangement joins TRBV19 to TRBJ1-5, with D possibly being TRBD1 (6 bases). The CDR3 runs 17 residues. CDR1 is LNHDA and CDR2 is SQIVND in the germline V gene (reference sequence). The V end lost 7 bases, the J end lost 0 bases, and 19 bases lay between the germline ends. CDR3 amino acids: CASTDGRGVTSNQPQHF. CDR3 sequence (DNA): TGTGCCAGTACGGATGGCAGGGGAGTTACTAGCAATCAGCCCCAGCATTTT.

This clone was counted a single time. The DNA of the CDR3 is TGTGCCAGCAGCCGGACAGGCGATAATCAGCCCCAGCATTTT. Amino acid sequence: CASSRTGDNQPQHF. This rearrangement joins TRBV6-5 to TRBJ1-5; 7 bases map to TRBD1. Germline V gives CDR1 MNHEY, CDR2 SVGAGI. The junction had 6 bases not matched to a gene; V was cut back by 6 bases and J by 4 bases. CDR3 length: 14 amino acids.

The J gene is TRBJ1-2, the V gene TRBV19; no clear D gene. With 4 bases removed from V and 3 bases from J, the gap between germline ends came to 12 bases. This CDR3 region has 14 residues. Per the germline V gene, CDR1 is LNHDA and CDR2 is SQIVND (reference sequence). The CDR3 spells CASSTLPDYYGYTF. DNA for the CDR3: TGTGCCAGTAGTACTCTTCCGGACTACTATGGCTACACCTTC.

This clone was picked up a small number of times. V usage is TRBV9 and J usage is TRBJ2-3; 7 bases align to TRBD1. Germline values: CDR1 SGDLS, CDR2 YYNGEE. This CDR3 is 15 amino acids long. Unmatched junction bases numbered 8, after V lost 4 bases and J lost 3 bases. The CDR3: CASSLRWTGTDTQYF. Written as DNA, the CDR3 is TGTGCCAGCAGCCTCCGATGGACAGGAACAGATACGCAGTATTTT.

With regard to this clone: Other DNA sequences of this sample code for an identical CDR3. V is TRBV7-9 and J is TRBJ1-3; D may be TRBD1 (6 bases). In germline, CDR1 is SEHNR, CDR2 FQNEAQ (reference sequence). The CDR3 spans 14 residues. V was pared by 1 base and J by 4 bases, with 8 bases between. The CDR3 reads CASSLGQEGNTIYF. For the CDR3, the DNA is TGTGCCAGCAGCTTAGGACAGGAGGGAAACACCATATATTTT.

The CDR3 sequence is CASSLTDVITEAFF. The CDR3 nucleotides read TGTGCCAGCAGCCTGACAGATGTCATCACTGAAGCTTTCTTT. The chain employs TRBV28 and TRBJ1-1, with D tentatively TRBD1 (5 bases). Germline CDR1 is MDHEN and CDR2 is SYDVKM. The V gene lost 6 bases and the J gene lost 4 bases, with 15 bases spanning the gap. The CDR3 is made up of 14 amino acids.

This chain links TRBV7-3 with TRBJ2-1; possible D gene TRBD1, 5 bases. Germline CDR1 and CDR2: SGHTA and FQGTGA. This CDR3 spans 13 amino acids. Deletions cut 0 bases from V and 10 bases from J, with 10 bases between. The CDR3 DNA reads TGTGCCAGCAGCTTAACACAGGAGCGAGAGCAGTTCTTC. Translating gives CASSLTQEREQFF.

The rearrangement links TRBV19 to TRBJ1-1; D is possibly TRBD1 (6 bases). Germline CDR1 is LNHDA and CDR2 is SQIVND (reference sequence). The V end was cut by 7 bases, the J end by 10 bases, with 22 bases between. The CDR3 contains 14 residues. CDR3 sequence reads: CASTFWGGALAAFF. CDR3 nucleotides: TGTGCCAGTACCTTCTGGGGGGGGGCCCTGGCAGCTTTCTTT.

This clone was found a few times. The chain recombines TRBV7-2 with TRBJ1-4; a possible D gene is TRBD1 (6 bases). The germline gives CDR1 SGHTA, CDR2 FQGNSA. The V gene lost 4 bases and the J gene lost 8 bases, with 17 bases spanning the gap. The CDR3 runs 15 residues. In DNA, the CDR3 is TGTGCCAGCAGCTCAGAGATTCCAGGGGACGAAAAACTGTTTTTT. It yields the protein CASSSEIPGDEKLFF.